The rows below give T cell receptor beta chains drawn from one sample of a study of blood T cell repertoires in COVID-19. Assay used: immunoSEQ multiplex PCR; TCRdb lists only in-frame clones, some missing. Counted here are about 190,000 clones, approximately 91% occurring once; the ten biggest clones make up around 1.5%. Sequencing was done on a sample of peripheral blood. All receptors come from a man aged 18-30 years with active or convalescent COVID-19. Each CDR3 is given with its conserved first and last residue. D genes are given only for firm matches. Clone size, where shown, is once, few, many, or a class for clones that have expanded.

cdr3_nt cdr3_aa v_call d_call cdr3_length j_call clone_size
TGTGCCAGCAGCCAAGATAGCGGGAGGATCAATGAGCAGTTCTTC CASSQDSGRINEQFF TRBV3-1/TRBV3-2 TRBD2 15 TRBJ2-1 NA
TGTGCCACCAGTGATTTAGGACAGACCACAGATGCGCAGTATTTT CATSDLGQTTDAQYF TRBV24-1 NA 15 TRBJ2-3 NA
TGTGCCAGCAGTTACTCACCCCAGGGTTCACCCCTCCACTTT CASSYSPQGSPLHF TRBV6-2/TRBV6-3 NA 14 TRBJ1-6 once
TGTGCCAGCAGCCACCCCCGGTCCGGGACTAGCCGAGCCTACGAGCAGTACTTC CASSHPRSGTSRAYEQYF TRBV3-1/TRBV3-2 TRBD2 18 TRBJ2-7 NA
TGTGCCAGCAGCTATACAGGGAGCTCCTACGAGCAGTACTTC CASSYTGSSYEQYF TRBV7-9 NA 14 TRBJ2-7 NA
TGTGCCAGTAGTCCTCAGGGGGACACCGGGGAGCTGTTTTTT CASSPQGDTGELFF TRBV19 TRBD1 14 TRBJ2-2 NA
TGTGCCAGCAGCCAGGGGGTCAGGGACACTGAAGCTTTCTTT CASSQGVRDTEAFF TRBV7-3 TRBD1 14 TRBJ1-1 NA
TGTGCCAGCAGTGAAGTGCCGGCGGGGAACACCGGGGAGCTGTTTTTT CASSEVPAGNTGELFF TRBV6-1 NA 16 TRBJ2-2 once
TGTGCCAGCAGGCCAAGGGGACTTGGAGAGACCCAGTACTTC CASRPRGLGETQYF TRBV27 NA 14 TRBJ2-5 NA
TGTGCCATCAGGGGGACAGCAGGCGAGCAGTACTTC CAIRGTAGEQYF TRBV10-3 TRBD1 12 TRBJ2-7 NA
TGTGCCACGGAGGCAGGGGACGGCTATGGCTACACCTTC CATEAGDGYGYTF TRBV24-1 NA 13 TRBJ1-2 NA
TGTGCCAGCAGGGCGTCGACAAAGGGGGATGAGACCCAGTACTTC CASRASTKGDETQYF TRBV25-1 NA 15 TRBJ2-5 NA
TGTGCCATCAGTGAGTCGACGACAGGGAAAACACCCCTCCACTTT CAISESTTGKTPLHF TRBV10-3 TRBD1 15 TRBJ1-6 NA
TGTGCCAGCAGCCAAGAAAGTCTAGCGGGGAACACCGGGGAGCTGTTTTTT CASSQESLAGNTGELFF TRBV4-2 TRBD2 17 TRBJ2-2 NA
TGTGCCAGCAGCACCACCCGGGACTCTTACCACAATGAGCAGTTCTTC CASSTTRDSYHNEQFF TRBV9 NA 16 TRBJ2-1 NA
TGTGCCTGGGGGCGAACTCGACAGCCCTATAATTCACCCCTCCACTTT CAWGRTRQPYNSPLHF TRBV30 NA 16 TRBJ1-6 once
TGCGCCAGCAGCTTGGACACCTATGAAAAACTGTTTTTT CASSLDTYEKLFF TRBV5-1 NA 13 TRBJ1-4 NA
TGTGCCAGCAGCCTAACCCGACAGCAGCTCCAAGAGACCCAGTACTTC CASSLTRQQLQETQYF TRBV7-2 NA 16 TRBJ2-5 NA
TGTGCCAGCAGGATGACAGGGGCTAGCAATCAGCCCCAGCATTTT CASRMTGASNQPQHF TRBV27 TRBD1 15 TRBJ1-5 NA
TGTGCCACCTACCGGGTGGCGGGAGGGCCGTATGAGCAGTTCTTC CATYRVAGGPYEQFF TRBV7-9 TRBD2 15 TRBJ2-1 NA
TGTGCCAGCTCACTCGGGACTAGCGGGAACCAAGAGACCCAGTACTTC CASSLGTSGNQETQYF TRBV18 TRBD2 16 TRBJ2-5 NA
TGTGCCAGCAGAAAGGGACAGAAGAACACTGAAGCTTTCTTT CASRKGQKNTEAFF TRBV3-1/TRBV3-2 TRBD1 14 TRBJ1-1 few
TGCGCCAGCAGCTTGGGACAGGATGGCTACACCTTC CASSLGQDGYTF TRBV5-1 NA 12 TRBJ1-2 few
TGTGCCAGTAGTATAGAGGACAGCGGCAATTCACCCCTCCACTTT CASSIEDSGNSPLHF TRBV19 NA 15 TRBJ1-6 NA
TGTGCCAGCAGTGCCCTAGCGACCAAGGGCAATGAGCAGTTCTTC CASSALATKGNEQFF TRBV6-4 NA 15 TRBJ2-1 NA
TGTGCCAGCAGCCCAAGGGCTAGCGGGAGTAGCGATGAGCAGTTCTTC CASSPRASGSSDEQFF TRBV7-9 TRBD2 16 TRBJ2-1 once
TGTGCCAGCAGCTTGGACCGGGACAATAACTATGGCTACACCTTC CASSLDRDNNYGYTF TRBV5-6 NA 15 TRBJ1-2 NA
TGTGCCAGCAGTCATACAGGGACCCATCAGCCCCAGCATTTT CASSHTGTHQPQHF TRBV27 NA 14 TRBJ1-5 many
TGTGCCAGCAGCCAAGCGGGGACTAGGGGCACAGATACGCAGTATTTT CASSQAGTRGTDTQYF TRBV4-2 TRBD2 16 TRBJ2-3 NA
TGTGCCAGCAGTGACCAACCAGTGGGCGCAACTAATGAAAAACTGTTTTTT CASSDQPVGATNEKLFF TRBV6-1 NA 17 TRBJ1-4 once
TGTGCCAGTAGTATAGATCTGACAGGGGGTATCACTGAAGCTTTCTTT CASSIDLTGGITEAFF TRBV19 TRBD1 16 TRBJ1-1 NA
TGCGCCAGCAGCGTATCGCAGCGTGGCTACACCTTC CASSVSQRGYTF TRBV5-1 NA 12 TRBJ1-2 NA
TGTGCCAGCAGTATTGACAGGAATTATGGCTACACCTTC CASSIDRNYGYTF TRBV12-3/TRBV12-4 NA 13 TRBJ1-2 NA
TGTGCCAGCAGCGTGTCCGGGGACACTGAAGCTTTCTTT CASSVSGDTEAFF TRBV9 NA 13 TRBJ1-1 NA
TGTGCCAGTAGTATAAAGGTAGCGGGAGTAAATGAGCAGTTCTTC CASSIKVAGVNEQFF TRBV19 TRBD2 15 TRBJ2-1 NA
TGCGCCAGCAGCTTGTATCTCCGGAGCTCCTACAATGAGCAGTTCTTC CASSLYLRSSYNEQFF TRBV5-1 NA 16 TRBJ2-1 NA
TGTGCCACCAGGGGGCCGGCGAATGAAGCTTTCTTT CATRGPANEAFF TRBV24-1 NA 12 TRBJ1-1 NA